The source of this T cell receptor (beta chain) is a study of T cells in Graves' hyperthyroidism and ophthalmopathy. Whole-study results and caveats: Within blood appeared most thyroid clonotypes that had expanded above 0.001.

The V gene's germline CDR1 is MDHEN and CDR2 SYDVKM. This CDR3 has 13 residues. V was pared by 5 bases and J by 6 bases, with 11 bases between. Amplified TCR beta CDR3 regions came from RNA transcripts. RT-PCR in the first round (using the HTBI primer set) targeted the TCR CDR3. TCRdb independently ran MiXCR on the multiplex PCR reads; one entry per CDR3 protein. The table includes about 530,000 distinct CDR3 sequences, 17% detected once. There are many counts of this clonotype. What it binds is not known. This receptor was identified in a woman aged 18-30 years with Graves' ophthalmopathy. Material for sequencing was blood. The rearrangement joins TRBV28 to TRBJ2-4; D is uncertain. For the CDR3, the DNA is TGTGCCAGCAGTCCCTGGACCGGAAACATTCAGTACTTC. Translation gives CASSPWTGNIQYF.